A selection of T cell receptor beta chains follows, all from one sample in a study of graft-versus-host responses after intestinal transplantation. Here immunoSEQ multiplex PCR was the method, and the copy in TCRdb shows in-frame clones only, minus some. The sample has more than 1,500 clones, about 86% seen once; the top ten hold roughly 17%. This specimen was ileum tissue, taken 65 to 70 days after transplant. The receptors stem from a human patient who received an intestinal transplant, so some T cells may come from the graft donor. The CDR3 runs from the conserved cysteine through the conserved F or W. The D gene is left open where the match is weak. Size tells how often a clone was seen (once, few, many) or the class of an expanded clone, and some rows leave it out.

V: TRBV6-5; D: TRBD1; size: .; J: TRBJ1-5; CDR3: CASSSQGGDQPQHF; DNA: TGTGCCAGCAGTTCCCAGGGGGGGGATCAGCCCCAGCATTTT
V: TRBV28; D: .; size: .; J: TRBJ2-7; CDR3: CASSSTGANDEQYF; DNA: TGTGCCAGCAGTTCGACGGGAGCGAATGACGAGCAGTACTTC
V: TRBV6-6; D: .; size: .; J: TRBJ2-7; CDR3: CASRVPPHYEQYF; DNA: TGTGCCAGCAGGGTCCCACCCCACTACGAGCAGTACTTC
V: TRBV5-6; D: .; size: .; J: TRBJ1-1; CDR3: CASRSGTMNTEAFF; DNA: TGTGCCAGCAGATCCGGGACAATGAACACTGAAGCTTTCTTT
V: TRBV7-4; D: TRBD1; size: .; J: TRBJ1-2; CDR3: CASIPRFRVRGRPNYGYTF; DNA: TGTGCCAGCATCCCTCGATTCCGGGTCAGGGGGCGTCCAAACTATGGCTACACCTTC
V: TRBV11-1; D: .; size: .; J: TRBJ1-2; CDR3: CASSLGKDLGYTF; DNA: TGTGCCAGCAGCTTAGGAAAAGACCTTGGCTACACCTTC
V: TRBV27; D: TRBD1; size: .; J: TRBJ2-7; CDR3: CASSFRGTGSYEQYF; DNA: TGTGCCAGCAGTTTCCGGGGGACAGGCTCCTACGAGCAGTACTTC
V: TRBV27; D: .; size: .; J: TRBJ2-7; CDR3: CASSYGGPREQYF; DNA: TGTGCCAGCAGTTATGGAGGGCCGCGCGAGCAGTACTTC
V: TRBV19; D: TRBD2; size: .; J: TRBJ2-2; CDR3: CASRTPGTSGNTGELFF; DNA: TGTGCCAGTAGGACTCCCGGGACTAGCGGAAACACCGGGGAGCTGTTTTTT
V: TRBV7-2; D: TRBD1; size: .; J: TRBJ1-1; CDR3: CASSLVPQGGTEAFF; DNA: TGTGCCAGCAGCTTAGTGCCACAGGGGGGAACTGAAGCTTTCTTT
V: TRBV7-9; D: .; size: few; J: TRBJ1-2; CDR3: CASSRTALTHYYGYTF; DNA: TGTGCCAGCAGCCGGACAGCCCTAACTCATTACTATGGCTACACCTTC
V: TRBV27; D: TRBD1; size: .; J: TRBJ2-5; CDR3: CASAPGQGVRETQYF; DNA: TGTGCCAGCGCACCGGGACAGGGGGTTAGAGAGACCCAGTACTTC
V: TRBV27; D: TRBD2; size: large; J: TRBJ2-7; CDR3: CASSLLAGLDEQYF; DNA: TGTGCCAGCAGTTTACTAGCGGGATTGGACGAGCAGTACTTC
V: TRBV29-1; D: .; size: .; J: TRBJ1-1; CDR3: CSVEIGAKAFF; DNA: TGCAGCGTTGAAATAGGGGCGAAAGCTTTCTTT
V: TRBV23-1; D: .; size: .; J: TRBJ1-5; CDR3: CASPRFNVRASQPQHF; DNA: TGCGCCAGCCCCAGGTTTAACGTGAGGGCGAGTCAGCCCCAGCATTTT
V: TRBV6-5; D: .; size: .; J: TRBJ1-6; CDR3: CASSYFGGGNSPLHF; DNA: TGTGCCAGCAGTTACTTCGGGGGAGGAAATTCACCCCTCCACTTT
V: TRBV6-6; D: .; size: .; J: TRBJ1-4; CDR3: CASSPPAGPTNEKLFF; DNA: TGTGCCAGCAGCCCCCCGGCGGGGCCAACTAATGAAAAACTGTTTTTT
V: TRBV7-3; D: TRBD1; size: few; J: TRBJ1-2; CDR3: CASSLQPGTGFYGYTF; DNA: TGTGCCAGCAGCTTACAACCCGGGACAGGGTTCTATGGCTACACCTTC
V: TRBV5-1; D: .; size: .; J: TRBJ2-5; CDR3: CASCRDPQETQYF; DNA: TGCGCCAGCTGCCGGGATCCCCAAGAGACCCAGTACTTC
V: TRBV28; D: .; size: .; J: TRBJ2-3; CDR3: CATSLARRTDTQYF; DNA: TGTGCCACCTCACTCGCCAGGCGCACAGATACGCAGTATTTT
V: TRBV5-4; D: .; size: few; J: TRBJ1-4; CDR3: CASSLEGPVSEKLFF; DNA: TGTGCCAGCAGCTTGGAGGGGCCCGTCTCTGAAAAACTGTTTTTT
V: TRBV7-6; D: .; size: .; J: TRBJ1-2; CDR3: CASSLTPAHASYGYTF; DNA: TGTGCCAGCAGCTTAACCCCGGCACACGCCAGCTATGGCTACACCTTC
V: TRBV14; D: .; size: .; J: TRBJ1-2; CDR3: CASSQHRDEPYGYTF; DNA: TGTGCCAGCAGCCAACACAGGGACGAACCGTATGGCTACACCTTC
V: TRBV5-4; D: TRBD2; size: .; J: TRBJ2-3; CDR3: CASSPRLAGGPDTQYF; DNA: TGTGCCAGCAGCCCTCGACTAGCGGGGGGGCCAGATACGCAGTATTTT
V: TRBV7-9; D: TRBD1; size: .; J: TRBJ2-7; CDR3: CASSSETGAFSVDEQYF; DNA: TGTGCCAGCAGCTCTGAAACAGGGGCTTTCTCGGTGGACGAGCAGTACTTC